Following are 25 T cell receptor beta chains from one sample sequenced in a study of cytomegalovirus exposure and HLA in healthy donors. Using immunoSEQ multiplex PCR, the repertoire was profiled, and TCRdb retains in-frame clones only, with some absent. This sample has roughly 130,000 clones, with roughly 86% found just once. Specimen: PBMCs. All receptors come from a man aged 30 to 45 in good health and CMV-seronegative.

This chain joins TRBV29-1 and TRBJ2-7, with TRBD1 matching over 7 bases. The CDR3 contains 13 residues. Germline CDR1 is SQVTM and CDR2 is ANQGSEA. Germline trimming cut 3 bases from V and 4 bases from J; bases unmatched to any gene: 6. CDR3 residues: CSVDGQGDYEQYF. DNA of the CDR3: TGCAGCGTTGATGGGCAGGGGGATTACGAGCAGTACTTC.

This clone was seen more than once but under ten times. The chain employs TRBV9 and TRBJ2-2, with 11 bases matching TRBD2. With 7 bases clipped from V and 5 bases from J, the junction kept 7 bases outside the gene matches. The CDR3 sequence is 15 residues long. Germline-derived CDR1 and CDR2 are SGDLS and YYNGEE. CDR3 sequence reads: CASATSGSLTGELFF. The CDR3 DNA follows: TGTGCCAGCGCAACTAGCGGGAGTCTTACCGGGGAGCTGTTTTTT.

CDR3 residues: CASSQGQGDYYEQYF. The CDR3 region has the DNA TGTGCCAGCAGTCAGGGACAGGGGGACTACTACGAGCAGTACTTC. The chain is built from TRBV6-1 and TRBJ2-7, with 11 bases matching TRBD1. The CDR3 is 15 residues long. V lost 5 bases and J lost 3; bases outside the gene matches: 6. Per germline, CDR1 MNHNS and CDR2 SASEGT.

The CDR3 region is CASSLGPQRIQTQYF. In DNA, the CDR3 is TGTGCCAGCAGCTTAGGGCCCCAGCGGATACAGACCCAGTACTTC. V usage is TRBV7-2 and J usage is TRBJ2-5; possibly TRBD2 for D (5 bases). V lost 1 base and J 6 bases, leaving 15 bases between the germline ends. This CDR3 is built from 15 residues. Germline V gives CDR1 SGHTA, CDR2 FQGNSA. Complete variable domain (other parts from reference TRBV7-2 and TRBJ2-5): GAGVSQSPSNKVTEKGKDVELRCDPISGHTALYWYRQSLGQGLEFLIYFQGNSAPDKSGLPSDRFSAERTGGSVSTLTIQRTQQEDSAVYLCASSLGPQRIQTQYFGPGTRLLVL.

This rearrangement joins TRBV5-1 to TRBJ1-1, with D possibly being TRBD1 (6 bases). V lost 2 bases and J 5 bases, leaving 16 bases between the germline ends. The germline V gene has CDR1 SGHRS and CDR2 YFSETQ. CDR3 size: 15 residues. CDR3 DNA sequence: TGCGCCAGCAGCTTAACAGGGAAGCGTTGGACTGAAGCTTTCTTT. Protein sequence: CASSLTGKRWTEAFF.

CDR3 coding DNA: TGCGCCAGCAGCCAAGGGACTCTTAACTATGGCTACACCTTC. As protein: CASSQGTLNYGYTF. This chain links TRBV4-3 with TRBJ1-2; D gene uncertain. V was trimmed by 1 base and J by 1 base, leaving 7 bases between them. There are 14 residues in the CDR3. CDR1 is LGHNA and CDR2 is YSLEER in the germline V gene.

The chain joins TRBV6-4 to TRBJ2-7; the match to TRBD2 covers 11 bases. The CDR3 loop spans 12 amino acids. The V gene's germline CDR1 is MRHNA and CDR2 SNTAGT. CDR3 DNA sequence: TGTACTTCCGGGACTAGCGGTTACGAGCAGTACTTC. It specifies CTSGTSGYEQYF.

V usage is TRBV2 and J usage is TRBJ2-1, with 13 bases lining up with TRBD2. Germline V gene data show CDR1 as SNHLY and CDR2 as FYNNEI. With 8 bases clipped from V and 10 bases from J, the junction kept 11 bases outside the gene matches. The CDR3 contains 15 residues. CDR3 loop: CASGYGLAGVGEQFF. The CDR3 DNA reads TGTGCCAGCGGATACGGACTAGCGGGAGTGGGCGAGCAGTTCTTC.

This clone was observed once. V gene TRBV9 combines with J gene TRBJ1-4; 10 bases are shared with TRBD1. Per the germline V gene, CDR1 is SGDLS and CDR2 is YYNGEE. With 3 bases clipped from V and 4 bases from J, the junction kept 3 bases outside the gene matches. The CDR3 sequence is 15 residues long. The CDR3 region has the DNA TGTGCCAGCAGCGAGGGACAGGGGATTAATGAAAAACTGTTTTTT. As protein: CASSEGQGINEKLFF. Filled out from reference TRBV9 and TRBJ1-4, the complete variable domain reads DSGVTQTPKHLITATGQRVTLRCSPRSGDLSVYWYQQSLDQGLQFLIQYYNGEERAKGNILERFSAQQFPDLHSELNLSSLELGDSALYFCASSEGQGINEKLFFGSGTQLSVL.

This chain joins TRBV5-4 and TRBJ2-2; TRBD2 aligns across 7 bases. With V trimmed by 1 base and J by 4 bases, 4 bases remained unmatched. Germline CDR1 and CDR2: SGHNT and YYREEE (reference sequence). The CDR3 extends over 15 amino acids. Here the CDR3 reads CASSLPGEGTGELFF. In DNA form, the CDR3 reads TGTGCCAGCAGCTTGCCTGGGGAGGGCACCGGGGAGCTGTTTTTT.

This clone was counted between two and nine times. This chain connects TRBV6-5 to TRBJ1-2, with D uncertain. The CDR3 spans 12 residues. Germline loops: CDR1 MNHEY, CDR2 SVGAGI. The germline V and J ends were trimmed by 6 bases and 5 bases, with 10 bases remaining between them. CDR3 sequence: CASSSGFYGYTF. CDR3 DNA: TGTGCCAGCAGCTCAGGCTTTTATGGCTACACCTTC.

The CDR3 DNA is TGTGCTAGTGGTTTTAGCCCGGGACAGGGCTACAATCAGCCCCAGCATTTT. This encodes CASGFSPGQGYNQPQHF. The genes are TRBV12-5 and TRBJ1-5; 9 bases line up with TRBD1. V dropped 3 bases and J dropped 3; count of bases not matched to a gene: 9. The CDR3 is made up of 17 amino acids. The germline V gene has CDR1 LGHNT and CDR2 FRNRAP.

A single count supports this clone. V gene TRBV30 combines with J gene TRBJ2-3, with 7 bases fitting TRBD2. V was clipped by 3 bases and J by 4 bases; unmatched bases: 7. The CDR3 is 14 residues long. The germline V gene has CDR1 GTSNPN and CDR2 SVGIG (reference sequence). The chain's CDR3 is CAWRGAGSADTQYF. The CDR3 DNA follows: TGTGCCTGGAGAGGAGCGGGATCGGCAGATACGCAGTATTTT.

This clone was seen once. This chain connects TRBV5-1 to TRBJ2-5; possible D gene TRBD2, 5 bases. The CDR3 length is 13 residues. Germline loops: CDR1 SGHRS, CDR2 YFSETQ. Trimming removed 2 bases from V and 4 bases from J, with 9 bases in between. Here the CDR3 reads CASSFEGAETQYF. In nucleotides, the CDR3 is TGCGCCAGCAGCTTCGAGGGCGCAGAGACCCAGTACTTC. The full variable domain, completed using reference TRBV5-1 and TRBJ2-5, is KAGVTQTPRYLIKTRGQQVTLSCSPISGHRSVSWYQQTPGQGLQFLFEYFSETQRNKGNFPGRFSGRQFSNSRSEMNVSTLELGDSALYLCASSFEGAETQYFGPGTRLLVL.

The J gene is TRBJ1-5, the V gene TRBV27; no clear D. V lost 6 bases and J lost 2, with 23 bases in between. Per germline, CDR1 MNHEY and CDR2 SMNVEV (reference sequence). This CDR3 comprises 18 residues. CDR3 sequence reads: CASSQTAPGSRGNQPQHF. DNA of the CDR3: TGTGCCAGCAGCCAAACCGCCCCCGGGTCAAGAGGCAATCAGCCCCAGCATTTT.

The chain is built from TRBV30 and TRBJ2-1; TRBD2 aligns across 11 bases. Trimming cost V 0 bases and J 6 bases; bases outside gene matches: 4. The CDR3 runs 15 residues. Germline V gene lookup returns CDR1 GTSNPN and CDR2 SVGIG (reference sequence). CDR3 nucleotide sequence: TGTGCCTGGAGTGTCGGACTAGCGGGTGCCAATGAGCAGTTCTTC. Translating gives CAWSVGLAGANEQFF.

This chain uses TRBV10-2 with TRBJ1-1; D may be TRBD1 (5 bases). Trimming removed 0 bases from V and 0 bases from J, with 14 bases in between. CDR3 length: 17 amino acids. Germline assignment: CDR1 WSHSY and CDR2 SAAADI. Here the CDR3 DNA reads TGCGCCAGCAGTGAGTCTGGGGGGTGGTCTATGAACACTGAAGCTTTCTTT. Its protein is CASSESGGWSMNTEAFF.

Only one count was recorded for this clone. This chain links TRBV7-8 with TRBJ2-1; 9 nucleotides agree with TRBD1. CDR1 SGHVS and CDR2 FQNEAQ come from the germline V gene. The trim removed 0 bases at V and 5 bases at J, leaving 2 bases unmatched. CDR3 size: 15 residues. CDR3 region: CASSLAGQGNNEQFF. The CDR3, as DNA: TGTGCCAGCAGCTTAGCGGGACAGGGCAACAATGAGCAGTTCTTC.

The J gene is TRBJ2-5, the V gene TRBV10-2; no clear D. V was cut by 5 bases and J by 2 bases, with 9 bases left in between. The CDR3 contains 13 residues. CDR1 and CDR2 from the germline V gene are WSHSY and SAAADI. CDR3 loop: CASSPLPQETQYF. The CDR3 nucleotides read TGCGCCAGCAGTCCCCTACCGCAAGAGACCCAGTACTTC.

The J gene is TRBJ1-4, the V gene TRBV30; maybe TRBD1 (5 bases). Per the germline V gene, CDR1 is GTSNPN and CDR2 is SVGIG (reference sequence). V gave up 3 bases and J gave up 7 bases, with 15 bases separating them. This CDR3 has 14 amino acids. The CDR3 protein is CAWRNSGLGEKLFF. The DNA for the CDR3 is TGTGCCTGGAGGAATTCGGGACTTGGTGAAAAACTGTTTTTT.

The CDR3 sequence is CASSLTSGSSGEQYF. CDR3 DNA sequence: TGTGCCAGCAGCTTGACTAGCGGGAGCTCAGGCGAGCAGTACTTC. The chain couples TRBV11-3 to TRBJ2-7; 12 bases are a match to TRBD2. After removal of 3 bases from V and 6 bases from J, the junction contained 6 bases not matched to a gene. The CDR3 extends over 15 amino acids. CDR1 and CDR2 from the germline V gene are SGHNT and YENEEA.

CDR3 sequence reads: CASSRSGRYNEQFF. Written as DNA, the CDR3 is TGTGCCAGCAGCCGTAGCGGGAGGTACAATGAGCAGTTCTTC. V usage is TRBV7-3 and J usage is TRBJ2-1, with 10 bases lining up with TRBD2. This CDR3 is 14 amino acids long. The V segment lost 5 bases and the J segment 4 bases; nucleotides outside the gene matches: 2. The germline V gene has CDR1 SGHTA and CDR2 FQGTGA. Full variable domain (missing parts from reference TRBV7-3 and TRBJ2-1): GAGVSQTPSNKVTEKGKYVELRCDPISGHTALYWYRQSLGQGPEFLIYFQGTGAADDSGLPNDRFFAVRPEGSVSTLKIQRTERGDSAVYLCASSRSGRYNEQFFGPGTRLTVL.

Regarding this clone: Other nucleotide sequences from this sample produce the same CDR3. V and J are TRBV19 and TRBJ1-2; TRBD1 agrees at 10 bases. The trim removed 3 bases at V and 5 bases at J, leaving 0 bases unmatched. CDR1 and CDR2 from the germline V gene are LNHDA and SQIVND (reference sequence). The CDR3 totals 13 residues. Written as DNA, the CDR3 is TGTGCCAGTAGTATGGGACAGGGGTATGGCTACACCTTC. Protein product: CASSMGQGYGYTF.

J is TRBJ2-2 and V is TRBV27; perhaps TRBD2 as D (6 bases). This CDR3 region has 14 residues. Germline lookup yields CDR1 MNHEY and CDR2 SMNVEV (reference sequence). The germline V and J ends were trimmed by 4 bases and 5 bases, with 11 bases remaining between them. CDR3 amino acids: CASSYGSGTGELFF. The CDR3 DNA reads TGTGCCAGCAGTTACGGTAGCGGTACCGGGGAGCTGTTTTTT.

The rearrangement joins TRBV27 to TRBJ1-1; D gene uncertain. V was pared by 0 bases and J by 0 bases, with 8 bases between. The CDR3 totals 15 residues. Germline V gene lookup returns CDR1 MNHEY and CDR2 SMNVEV (reference sequence). The DNA for the CDR3 is TGTGCCAGCAGTTTATCCCCGGGGATGAACACTGAAGCTTTCTTT. This translates into CASSLSPGMNTEAFF.